This entry concerns a single TCR beta chain. What it binds is not known. This entry is derived from a study of shared clonotypes between healthy human individuals. Overall study context: Donors were a couple of women and a few men aged 18 to 49. Overall study findings and caveats: Estimated richness was generally greater in naive than memory subsets.

Generated by immunoSEQ multiplex PCR, the TCRdb table keeps only in-frame clones and is missing some. The profile shows some 1 million clones, about three quarters of them singletons. Germline CDR1 is SNHLY and CDR2 is FYNNEI. With V trimmed by 7 bases and J by 6 bases, 5 bases remained unmatched. The CDR3 consists of 13 residues. This clonotype originated in a man between 18 and 29 years old in good health. V is TRBV2 and J is TRBJ2-1; 8 bases align to TRBD1. Sequencing was carried out using memory CD4+ T cells sorted from blood. Subset denoted: CD45RA-negative fraction. The CDR3 reads CASTGQGVNEQFF. CDR3 sequence (DNA): TGTGCCAGCACAGGACAGGGCGTCAATGAGCAGTTCTTC.